Only one count was recorded for the clone carrying this T cell receptor beta chain. This entry is derived from a study of glioma-infiltrating T cells after dendritic cell vaccination. Using immunoSEQ multiplex PCR, the repertoire was profiled, and TCRdb retains in-frame clones only, with some absent. The top ten hold approximately 2.1% of the sample, which has 75,000 to 95,000 clones, approximately 80% seen once. As to time point: after dendritic cell vaccination, including at tumor progression/relapse. CDR3 length: 15 residues. Germline loops: CDR1 SGHRS, CDR2 YFSETQ. V shed 4 bases and J 8 bases; nucleotides not matched to a gene: 13.

The sample here was blood, taken after dendritic cell vaccination. The receptor's source is a human donor with glioblastoma. V is TRBV5-1 and J is TRBJ1-2, with TRBD1 identical over 8 bases. For the CDR3, the DNA is TGCGCCAGCAGCGACGGGGACAGGCCTGTGTTCGGCTACACCTTC. This sequence encodes CASSDGDRPVFGYTF.